A selection of T cell receptor beta chains follows, all from one sample in a study of cytomegalovirus exposure and HLA in healthy donors. Generated by immunoSEQ multiplex PCR, the TCRdb table keeps only in-frame clones and is missing some. The sample yields 150,000 to 200,000 clones, 84% seen once. The sequenced material came from PBMCs. All receptors derive from a girl aged 10 to 17 in good health and CMV-seropositive. Each CDR3 is given with its conserved first and last residue. Each record gives: J gene, clone size, V gene, D gene, CDR3 DNA, CDR3 protein. The D gene is left open where the match is weak. Size is omitted from some rows. Given values are once, few, many or a class for expanded clones.

j_gene: TRBJ1-3
abundance: few
v_gene: TRBV18
d_gene: .
CDR3nt: TGTGCCAGCTCCCTGGGTACCGCAGGGACTGGAAACACCATATATTTT
CDR3aa: CASSLGTAGTGNTIYF

j_gene: TRBJ1-2
abundance: .
v_gene: TRBV2
d_gene: .
CDR3nt: TGTGCCAGCAGTGATCTTCCCCGATTAGTGAGCAGGGCGAACTATGGCTACACCTTC
CDR3aa: CASSDLPRLVSRANYGYTF

j_gene: TRBJ2-7
abundance: .
v_gene: TRBV9
d_gene: .
CDR3nt: TGTGCCAGCAGCGTAGCCCCTAGCGACCTGTACTACGAGCAGTACTTC
CDR3aa: CASSVAPSDLYYEQYF

j_gene: TRBJ2-7
abundance: .
v_gene: TRBV2
d_gene: TRBD1
CDR3nt: TGTGCCAGCACATCGGTGGACAGGACCTACGAGCAGTACTTC
CDR3aa: CASTSVDRTYEQYF

j_gene: TRBJ2-3
abundance: .
v_gene: TRBV7-2
d_gene: TRBD2
CDR3nt: TGTGCCAGCAGCCCGAGCTGGCGGGGGGGCACAGATACGCAGTATTTT
CDR3aa: CASSPSWRGGTDTQYF

j_gene: TRBJ1-1
abundance: .
v_gene: TRBV13
d_gene: .
CDR3nt: TGTGCCAGCAGCCTAGGACACCGGAACACTGAAGCTTTCTTT
CDR3aa: CASSLGHRNTEAFF

j_gene: TRBJ1-6
abundance: .
v_gene: TRBV6-5
d_gene: .
CDR3nt: TGTGCCAGCAGTTACGATTCCAGAAACTATAATTCACCCCTCCACTTT
CDR3aa: CASSYDSRNYNSPLHF

j_gene: TRBJ1-5
abundance: .
v_gene: TRBV6-5
d_gene: TRBD1
CDR3nt: TGTGCCAGCAAACAGGGGGCGAGCAATCAGCCCCAGCATTTT
CDR3aa: CASKQGASNQPQHF

j_gene: TRBJ2-1
abundance: .
v_gene: TRBV2
d_gene: TRBD2
CDR3nt: TGTGCCAGCAGCGCCCCGGGACTATTATACAATGAGCAGTTCTTC
CDR3aa: CASSAPGLLYNEQFF

j_gene: TRBJ1-2
abundance: .
v_gene: TRBV4-1
d_gene: .
CDR3nt: TGCGCCAGCACCCAGGTATGGGTACGCGGAGAGGCCGGCTATGGCTACACCTTC
CDR3aa: CASTQVWVRGEAGYGYTF

j_gene: TRBJ2-1
abundance: .
v_gene: TRBV9
d_gene: .
CDR3nt: TGTGCCAGCAGCGTAGAGGGACAGGCCTCCGGGAGGTACAATGAGCAGTTCTTC
CDR3aa: CASSVEGQASGRYNEQFF

j_gene: TRBJ2-1
abundance: .
v_gene: TRBV19
d_gene: .
CDR3nt: TGTGCCAGTAGTATGGGCCCGGTATACAATGAGCAGTTCTTC
CDR3aa: CASSMGPVYNEQFF

j_gene: TRBJ1-2
abundance: .
v_gene: TRBV5-5
d_gene: TRBD1
CDR3nt: TGTGCCAGCAGCTACGGGACAGGCTATGGCTACACCTTC
CDR3aa: CASSYGTGYGYTF

j_gene: TRBJ2-1
abundance: .
v_gene: TRBV7-9
d_gene: .
CDR3nt: TGTGCCAGCAGCTTCAGGGACAATGAGCAGTTCTTC
CDR3aa: CASSFRDNEQFF

j_gene: TRBJ2-7
abundance: .
v_gene: TRBV10-1
d_gene: .
CDR3nt: TGCGCCAGCAGGCCTCCATATGCGGGAGGACAGGAAATCTCCTACGAGCAGTACTTC
CDR3aa: CASRPPYAGGQEISYEQYF

j_gene: TRBJ1-3
abundance: .
v_gene: TRBV19
d_gene: TRBD1
CDR3nt: TGTGCCAGTAATCTCGGACAGGGCCCCCCTGGAAACACCATATATTTT
CDR3aa: CASNLGQGPPGNTIYF

j_gene: TRBJ2-5
abundance: .
v_gene: TRBV19
d_gene: TRBD2
CDR3nt: TGTGCCAGTAGTGAGCGGGGAGAAGAGACCCAGTACTTC
CDR3aa: CASSERGEETQYF

j_gene: TRBJ2-7
abundance: .
v_gene: TRBV12-5
d_gene: TRBD2
CDR3nt: TGTGCTAGTGGAGCGGGGGGTTCAACCTACGAGCAGTACTTC
CDR3aa: CASGAGGSTYEQYF

j_gene: TRBJ2-7
abundance: .
v_gene: TRBV14
d_gene: TRBD1
CDR3nt: TGTGCCAGCAGCCATGTCCCGGGACAGGGGTCCCGCTCCTACGAGCAGTACTTC
CDR3aa: CASSHVPGQGSRSYEQYF

j_gene: TRBJ2-1
abundance: .
v_gene: TRBV28
d_gene: .
CDR3nt: TGTGCCAGCAGTTCAGACATCTACAATGAGCAGTTCTTC
CDR3aa: CASSSDIYNEQFF

j_gene: TRBJ1-4
abundance: .
v_gene: TRBV5-1
d_gene: .
CDR3nt: TGCGCCAGCAGCCCCCAGGTCAGGGGAACTAATGAAAAACTGTTTTTT
CDR3aa: CASSPQVRGTNEKLFF

j_gene: TRBJ2-6
abundance: .
v_gene: TRBV5-1
d_gene: TRBD1
CDR3nt: TGCGCCAGCAGCGGGGGGGACAGGGTGATGGCTGGGGCCAACGTCCTGACTTTC
CDR3aa: CASSGGDRVMAGANVLTF

j_gene: TRBJ2-1
abundance: .
v_gene: TRBV9
d_gene: TRBD1
CDR3nt: TGTGCCAGCAGCGCCCGGGACAGGCCCTACAATGAGCAGTTCTTC
CDR3aa: CASSARDRPYNEQFF

j_gene: TRBJ2-7
abundance: .
v_gene: TRBV9
d_gene: TRBD1
CDR3nt: TGTGCCAGCAGCGGAGACAGGGGGCCTAACGAGCAGTACTTC
CDR3aa: CASSGDRGPNEQYF

j_gene: TRBJ1-1
abundance: once
v_gene: TRBV30
d_gene: .
CDR3nt: TGTGCCTGGATTGAGACGGGGAACACTGAAGCTTTCTTT
CDR3aa: CAWIETGNTEAFF

j_gene: TRBJ1-2
abundance: .
v_gene: TRBV6-6
d_gene: TRBD1
CDR3nt: TGTGCCAGCAGTTCCATTACAAAAGACAGGGTGTACGGCTACACCTTC
CDR3aa: CASSSITKDRVYGYTF

j_gene: TRBJ2-7
abundance: .
v_gene: TRBV5-1
d_gene: TRBD2
CDR3nt: TGCGCCAGCAGCTCCACGGGGGGGGATGTCTACGAGCAGTACTTC
CDR3aa: CASSSTGGDVYEQYF

j_gene: TRBJ1-1
abundance: .
v_gene: TRBV27
d_gene: .
CDR3nt: TGTGCCAGCAATAGATACAAAACAGCGAACACTGAAGCTTTCTTT
CDR3aa: CASNRYKTANTEAFF

j_gene: TRBJ2-1
abundance: .
v_gene: TRBV11-2
d_gene: .
CDR3nt: TGTGCCAGCGGATCTAGCAATGGTGAGCAGTTCTTC
CDR3aa: CASGSSNGEQFF

j_gene: TRBJ2-1
abundance: .
v_gene: TRBV28
d_gene: .
CDR3nt: TGTGCCAGCAGTTTTGGGGGCGTTAATGAGCAGTTCTTC
CDR3aa: CASSFGGVNEQFF

j_gene: TRBJ2-7
abundance: .
v_gene: TRBV25-1
d_gene: TRBD1
CDR3nt: TGTGCCAGTGACAGGGGTTTAGGCGAGCAGTACTTC
CDR3aa: CASDRGLGEQYF

j_gene: TRBJ2-2
abundance: .
v_gene: TRBV21-1
d_gene: .
CDR3nt: TGTGCCAGCAGCGAGAGGACGCGGACTGGCACCGGGGAGCTGTTTTTT
CDR3aa: CASSERTRTGTGELFF

j_gene: TRBJ2-7
abundance: .
v_gene: TRBV27
d_gene: .
CDR3nt: TGTGCCAGCAGTTTGGGGACATACTACGAGCAGTACTTC
CDR3aa: CASSLGTYYEQYF

j_gene: TRBJ1-2
abundance: .
v_gene: TRBV30
d_gene: .
CDR3nt: TGTGCCATCCGCGGGTCCTCCTTTAACTATGGCTACACCTTC
CDR3aa: CAIRGSSFNYGYTF

j_gene: TRBJ1-5
abundance: .
v_gene: TRBV15
d_gene: TRBD1
CDR3nt: TGTGCCACCAGCAGTCGATCAGAAGGGACAGGGAAAGTTTTGGGGGAACCCCAGCATTTT
CDR3aa: CATSSRSEGTGKVLGEPQHF

j_gene: TRBJ2-7
abundance: .
v_gene: TRBV30
d_gene: TRBD2
CDR3nt: TGTGCCTGGAGTGTAGGGGCGGGGGTTTACGAGCAGTACTTC
CDR3aa: CAWSVGAGVYEQYF

j_gene: TRBJ2-7
abundance: .
v_gene: TRBV5-4
d_gene: .
CDR3nt: TGTGCCAGCAGCTTCGACAGGTTATACGAGCAGTACTTC
CDR3aa: CASSFDRLYEQYF

j_gene: TRBJ1-1
abundance: .
v_gene: TRBV5-1
d_gene: .
CDR3nt: TGCGCCAGCAGAGGAGGGAACACTGAAGCTTTCTTT
CDR3aa: CASRGGNTEAFF

j_gene: TRBJ1-3
abundance: .
v_gene: TRBV7-9
d_gene: .
CDR3nt: TGTGCCAGCAGCCAACTGAGCTCTGGAAACACCATATATTTT
CDR3aa: CASSQLSSGNTIYF

j_gene: TRBJ1-1
abundance: .
v_gene: TRBV9
d_gene: .
CDR3nt: TGTGCCAGCAGCGTAGGGGGGGGGTTCACTGAAGCTTTCTTT
CDR3aa: CASSVGGGFTEAFF

j_gene: TRBJ1-1
abundance: .
v_gene: TRBV2
d_gene: .
CDR3nt: TGTGCCAGCGGGCCTTTGACAGCGAACACTGAAGCTTTCTTT
CDR3aa: CASGPLTANTEAFF

j_gene: TRBJ2-1
abundance: .
v_gene: TRBV7-6
d_gene: .
CDR3nt: TGTGCCAGCAGCTTTCGAAGCGGGCTACCGAGCTCCTACAATGAGCAGTTCTTC
CDR3aa: CASSFRSGLPSSYNEQFF

j_gene: TRBJ2-5
abundance: .
v_gene: TRBV5-4
d_gene: TRBD2
CDR3nt: TGTGCCAGCAGCCCGGGGGGGGTTGAGACCCAGTACTTC
CDR3aa: CASSPGGVETQYF

j_gene: TRBJ1-3
abundance: .
v_gene: TRBV12-5
d_gene: .
CDR3nt: TGTGCTAGTGGTTTGGGACTCTCTGGAAACACCATATATTTT
CDR3aa: CASGLGLSGNTIYF

j_gene: TRBJ2-5
abundance: .
v_gene: TRBV29-1
d_gene: TRBD2
CDR3nt: TGCAGCGTTGAACTCCTTAGCGGGCAGTACTTC
CDR3aa: CSVELLSGQYF

j_gene: TRBJ2-7
abundance: .
v_gene: TRBV11-2
d_gene: .
CDR3nt: TGTGCCAGCAGCTTAGACCTGTCCTACGAGCAGTACTTC
CDR3aa: CASSLDLSYEQYF

j_gene: TRBJ2-5
abundance: .
v_gene: TRBV6-1
d_gene: .
CDR3nt: TGTGCCAGCAGTGAAATGCGGGGACAGAATCAAGAGACCCAGTACTTC
CDR3aa: CASSEMRGQNQETQYF

j_gene: TRBJ1-6
abundance: .
v_gene: TRBV15
d_gene: .
CDR3nt: TGTGCCACCAGCAGAGATCCGACAGGAACTAATTCACCCCTCCACTTT
CDR3aa: CATSRDPTGTNSPLHF

j_gene: TRBJ1-4
abundance: .
v_gene: TRBV9
d_gene: TRBD1
CDR3nt: TGTGCCAGCAGCGGACAGGGGATCAGTGAAAAACTGTTTTTT
CDR3aa: CASSGQGISEKLFF

j_gene: TRBJ1-3
abundance: .
v_gene: TRBV2
d_gene: .
CDR3nt: TGTGCCAGCAGTGAATCCAGGGGATCAAACACCATATATTTT
CDR3aa: CASSESRGSNTIYF

j_gene: TRBJ2-1
abundance: .
v_gene: TRBV19
d_gene: TRBD2
CDR3nt: TGTGCCAGTACCGAAAGGACTAGCGGGGGAGATGAGCAGTTCTTC
CDR3aa: CASTERTSGGDEQFF

j_gene: TRBJ1-5
abundance: .
v_gene: TRBV5-6
d_gene: .
CDR3nt: TGTGCCAGCAGCTTGGCCGGCAGGGTCGATGGCAATCAGCCCCAGCATTTT
CDR3aa: CASSLAGRVDGNQPQHF

j_gene: TRBJ2-1
abundance: .
v_gene: TRBV5-1
d_gene: .
CDR3nt: TGCGCCAGCAGCTCTCCGAGAACCGGTGGCAATGAGCAGTTCTTC
CDR3aa: CASSSPRTGGNEQFF

j_gene: TRBJ1-6
abundance: .
v_gene: TRBV6-6
d_gene: TRBD1
CDR3nt: TGTGCCAGCAGCAAGCCAGGGGGCTATAATTCACCCCTCCACTTT
CDR3aa: CASSKPGGYNSPLHF

j_gene: TRBJ1-2
abundance: .
v_gene: TRBV29-1
d_gene: TRBD1
CDR3nt: TGCAGCGACGTGTCAGGGGGCGGATATGGCTACACCTTC
CDR3aa: CSDVSGGGYGYTF

j_gene: TRBJ1-2
abundance: .
v_gene: TRBV18
d_gene: .
CDR3nt: TGTGCCAGCTCAAGGCAGGATTCTAACTATGGCTACACCTTC
CDR3aa: CASSRQDSNYGYTF

j_gene: TRBJ1-1
abundance: .
v_gene: TRBV11-2
d_gene: .
CDR3nt: TGTGCCAGCAGCTTCTCCTACGAAGCTTTCTTT
CDR3aa: CASSFSYEAFF